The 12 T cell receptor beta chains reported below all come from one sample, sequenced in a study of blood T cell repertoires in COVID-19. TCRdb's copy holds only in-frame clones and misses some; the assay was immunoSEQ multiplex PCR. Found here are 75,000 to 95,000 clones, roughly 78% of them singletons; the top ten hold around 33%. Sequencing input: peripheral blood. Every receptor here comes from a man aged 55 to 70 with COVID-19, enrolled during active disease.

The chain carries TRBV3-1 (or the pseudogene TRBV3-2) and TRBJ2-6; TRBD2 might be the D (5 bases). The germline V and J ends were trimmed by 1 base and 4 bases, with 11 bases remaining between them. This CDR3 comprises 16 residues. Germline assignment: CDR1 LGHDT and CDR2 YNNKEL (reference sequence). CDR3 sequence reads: CASSQGRPSGANVLTF. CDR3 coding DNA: TGTGCCAGCAGCCAAGGGAGGCCCAGCGGGGCCAACGTCCTGACTTTC.

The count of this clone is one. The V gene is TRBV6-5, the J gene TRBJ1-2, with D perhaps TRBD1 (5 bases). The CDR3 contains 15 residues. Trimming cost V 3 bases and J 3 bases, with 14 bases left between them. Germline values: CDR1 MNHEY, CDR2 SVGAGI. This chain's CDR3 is CASSYGGVADYGYTF. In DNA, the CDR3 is TGTGCCAGCAGTTATGGGGGGGTGGCGGACTATGGCTACACCTTC.

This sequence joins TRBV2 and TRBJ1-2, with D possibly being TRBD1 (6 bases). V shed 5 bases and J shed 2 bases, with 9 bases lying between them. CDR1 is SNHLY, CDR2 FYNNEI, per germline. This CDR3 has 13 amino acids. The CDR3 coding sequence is TGTGCCAGCAGTCTTCAGGGGAACTATGGCTACACCTTC. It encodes CASSLQGNYGYTF.

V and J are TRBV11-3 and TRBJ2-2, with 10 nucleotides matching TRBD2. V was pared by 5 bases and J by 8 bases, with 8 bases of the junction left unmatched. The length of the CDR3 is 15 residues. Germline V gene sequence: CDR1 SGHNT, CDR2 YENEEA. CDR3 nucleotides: TGTGCCAGCAGCCCTGGGGGACTAGCGCCTGGGGAGCTGTTTTTT. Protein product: CASSPGGLAPGELFF.

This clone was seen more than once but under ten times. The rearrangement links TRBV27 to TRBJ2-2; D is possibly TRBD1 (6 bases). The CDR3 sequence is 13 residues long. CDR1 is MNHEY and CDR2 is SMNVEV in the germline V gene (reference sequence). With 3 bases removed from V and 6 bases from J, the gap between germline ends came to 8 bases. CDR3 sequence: CASSFWGPGELFF. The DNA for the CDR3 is TGTGCCAGCAGTTTTTGGGGGCCCGGGGAGCTGTTTTTT.

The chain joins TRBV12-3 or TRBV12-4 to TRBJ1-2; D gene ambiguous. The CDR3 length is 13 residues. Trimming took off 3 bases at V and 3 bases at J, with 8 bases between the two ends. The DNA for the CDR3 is TGTGCCAGCAGTTTTTTAACAGACTATGGCTACACCTTC. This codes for CASSFLTDYGYTF.

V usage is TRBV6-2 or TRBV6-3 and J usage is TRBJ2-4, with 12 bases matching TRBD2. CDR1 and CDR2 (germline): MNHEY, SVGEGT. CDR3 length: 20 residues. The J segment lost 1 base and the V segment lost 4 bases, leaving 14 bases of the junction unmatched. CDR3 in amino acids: CASSSIATSGSRLAKNIQYF. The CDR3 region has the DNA TGTGCCAGCAGTTCCATAGCGACTAGCGGGAGTCGGTTGGCCAAAAACATTCAGTACTTC.

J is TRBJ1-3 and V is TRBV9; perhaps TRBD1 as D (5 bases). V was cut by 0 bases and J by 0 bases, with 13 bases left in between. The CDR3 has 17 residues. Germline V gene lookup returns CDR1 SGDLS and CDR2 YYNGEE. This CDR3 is CASSVGQRANSGNTIYF. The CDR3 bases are TGTGCCAGCAGCGTAGGACAGCGAGCTAACTCTGGAAACACCATATATTTT.

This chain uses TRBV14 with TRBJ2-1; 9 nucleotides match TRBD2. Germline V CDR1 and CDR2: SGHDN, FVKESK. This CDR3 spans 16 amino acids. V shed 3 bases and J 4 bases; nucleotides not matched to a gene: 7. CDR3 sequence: CASSHRSAGGYNEQFF. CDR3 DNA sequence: TGTGCCAGCAGCCACCGGTCAGCGGGGGGATACAATGAGCAGTTCTTC.

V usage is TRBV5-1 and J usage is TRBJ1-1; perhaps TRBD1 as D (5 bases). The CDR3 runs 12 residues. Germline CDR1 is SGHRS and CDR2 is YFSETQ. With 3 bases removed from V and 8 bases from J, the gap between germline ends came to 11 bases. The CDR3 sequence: CASSSQGREAFF. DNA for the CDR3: TGCGCCAGCAGCTCTCAGGGTCGGGAAGCTTTCTTT.

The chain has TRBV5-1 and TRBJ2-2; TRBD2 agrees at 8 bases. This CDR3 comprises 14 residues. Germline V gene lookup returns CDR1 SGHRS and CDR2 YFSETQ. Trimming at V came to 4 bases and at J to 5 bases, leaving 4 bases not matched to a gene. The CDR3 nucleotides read TGCGCCAGCAGCCCGGGAGGGCCTACCGGGGAGCTGTTTTTT. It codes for CASSPGGPTGELFF.

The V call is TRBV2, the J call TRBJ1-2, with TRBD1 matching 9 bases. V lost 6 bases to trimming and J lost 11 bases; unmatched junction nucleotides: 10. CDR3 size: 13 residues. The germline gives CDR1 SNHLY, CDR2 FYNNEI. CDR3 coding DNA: TGTGCCAGCAGCCCTACCCGACAGGGGGGATACACCTTC. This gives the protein CASSPTRQGGYTF.